This TCR beta chain was identified in a study of blood T cell repertoires in COVID-19. Under the authors' procedure: Reference gene primer amplification yielded estimated nucleated cell counts. TCRdb's copy holds only in-frame clones and misses some; the assay was immunoSEQ multiplex PCR. The V and J calls and the clone size are those of that table, but D and trimming were determined from the DNA. This sample has fewer than 250,000 clones; 70% to 90% occur once, and the top ten carry 3.8%. Trimming shortened V by 1 base and J by 6 bases, and 23 bases separated the two germline ends. The V gene's germline CDR1 is KGHSH and CDR2 LQKENI. This CDR3 is 18 amino acids long. Participants came from about 24 US areas, aged about 18 to 90 years.

Specimen: PBMCs or T cells enriched from blood (not recorded which). The source is a woman in her thirties or forties with acute COVID-19. The chain combines TRBV18 with TRBJ2-3; D is perhaps TRBD2 (6 bases). DNA for the CDR3: TGTGCCAGCTCACCACTTACCCTAGCAGGAGGTCGGGGGGATACGCAGTATTTT. Translation: CASSPLTLAGGRGDTQYF.